This TCR beta chain emerged from a study of response to subunit inactivated influenza vaccine. Study-level results: Each seasonal influenza vaccination recruits few new T cells, the authors suggested.

The CDR3 spans 14 residues. V lost 6 bases, J lost 6 bases, and 15 bases lay in between. This clonotype was observed a handful of times. Its target is unknown. Each CDR3 protein gets one entry after TCRdb re-called the RT-PCR reads with MiXCR. The data show 650,000 to 700,000 distinct CDR3 sequences, around 14% seen once. The input for sequencing was PBMCs from blood, taken approximately 13 days after vaccination. This sequence joins TRBV12-3 or TRBV12-4 and TRBJ2-1, with D perhaps TRBD2 (7 bases). The sequence was collected from a man aged 50-60 years who received an inactivated influenza vaccine. The CDR3 reads CASRRGGGVNEQFF. DNA for the CDR3: TGTGCCAGCAGGAGGGGGGGAGGAGTCAATGAGCAGTTCTTC.